The rows below give T cell receptor beta chains drawn from one sample of a study of siplizumab effects on memory and regulatory T cells. The method was immunoSEQ multiplex PCR; TCRdb's version includes in-frame clones alone and lacks a portion of them. The repertoire consists of about 120,000 clones, with approximately 92% occurring once and the leading ten covering roughly 0.16%. The sequenced sample was non-Treg CD4+ T cells sorted from blood. The receptors come from a human donor in good health. Both conserved end residues are part of each CDR3. A D gene is named only where the DNA matches it firmly. Some rows have no size entry. The others give once, few or many, or a class for an expanded clone.

cdr3_nt,cdr3_aa,v_call,d_call,j_call,clone_size,cdr3_length
TGTGCCAGCAGACCCCACAGGGGTCTCTATGGCTACACCTTC,CASRPHRGLYGYTF,TRBV6-5,TRBD1,TRBJ1-2,-,14
TGTGCCAGCAGCTTGGACAGGGCCAGGGACTTC,CASSLDRARDF,TRBV5-6,-,TRBJ2-7,-,11
TGTGCCAGCAGCTTGGGGGTCCACGAGCAGTACTTC,CASSLGVHEQYF,TRBV7-2,-,TRBJ2-7,-,12
TGTGCCAGCAGCCTAACCAGGGTGTATGGCTACACCTTC,CASSLTRVYGYTF,TRBV7-9,-,TRBJ1-2,-,13
TGTGCCAGCAGTACAACAGGGGGGCGAACGTTTGGCTACACCTTC,CASSTTGGRTFGYTF,TRBV2,TRBD1,TRBJ1-2,few,15
TGTGCCAGCAGGGGGGGCAGGTCTAATGAAAAACTGTTTTTT,CASRGGRSNEKLFF,TRBV6-6,-,TRBJ1-4,-,14
TGCGCCAGCAGCCAAGAAGGGATCCCGTTGTGGACTGAAGCTTTCTTT,CASSQEGIPLWTEAFF,TRBV4-1,-,TRBJ1-1,-,16
TGTGCCAGAAACGCACAGGGTTCCTATAATTCACCCCTCCACTTT,CARNAQGSYNSPLHF,TRBV7-2,-,TRBJ1-6,-,15
TGCGCCAGCAGGGATAGCCTCGATCAGCCCCAGCATTTT,CASRDSLDQPQHF,TRBV5-1,-,TRBJ1-5,-,13
TGTGCCAGCAGACCGGGGGGGCGAGGTACTGAAGCTTTCTTT,CASRPGGRGTEAFF,TRBV6-6,-,TRBJ1-1,-,14
TGTGCCAGCAGCCCCCAGCCCTATAATTCACCCCTCCACTTT,CASSPQPYNSPLHF,TRBV7-6,-,TRBJ1-6,-,14
TGTGCCTCCCAGAAGGGCGGAGGATCCTTAGATACGCAGTATTTT,CASQKGGGSLDTQYF,TRBV19,-,TRBJ2-3,-,15
TGTGCCAGCAGCCCGCGACAGGGATCTATAGAGACCCAGTACTTC,CASSPRQGSIETQYF,TRBV11-3,TRBD1,TRBJ2-5,-,15
TGTGCCAGCAGCAAAAAACGAGGGGCTGACTATGGCTACACCTTC,CASSKKRGADYGYTF,TRBV21-1,-,TRBJ1-2,-,15
TGTGCCAGCAGCCAAGGCACCTCTGGAAACACCATATATTTT,CASSQGTSGNTIYF,TRBV7-2,-,TRBJ1-3,-,14
TGTGCCAGCAGCTTAGAGGGTAGTTCCTACGAGCAGTACTTC,CASSLEGSSYEQYF,TRBV7-2,-,TRBJ2-7,-,14
TGTGCCAGTAGTATAATACCGGGCCAAAGGGCTCACTATGGCTACACCTTC,CASSIIPGQRAHYGYTF,TRBV19,-,TRBJ1-2,-,17
TGTGCCAGCAGCCACGACCTTCACAGGGATATGGAGCCCCAGCATTTT,CASSHDLHRDMEPQHF,TRBV4-2,-,TRBJ1-5,-,16
TGCGCCAGCAGCCGAGGACAGGGGTGGAGTGAAAAACTGTTTTTT,CASSRGQGWSEKLFF,TRBV4-3,TRBD1,TRBJ1-4,-,15
TGTGCCAGCAGCCATCCTAGGGGCAATGAGCAGTTCTTC,CASSHPRGNEQFF,TRBV7-9,-,TRBJ2-1,-,13
TGCGCCAGCAGTCCAGCGGGGAGTTCCTACGAGCAGTACTTC,CASSPAGSSYEQYF,TRBV5-1,TRBD2,TRBJ2-7,-,14
TGCAGCGTTCGGGGGGATACGCAGTATTTT,CSVRGDTQYF,TRBV20-1,-,TRBJ2-3,once,10
TGCGCCAGCAGCTTGGGGATGAATCGGGGGGCTCTTAATAATTCACCCCTCCACTTT,CASSLGMNRGALNNSPLHF,TRBV5-1,-,TRBJ1-6,-,19
TGCGCCAGCAGCCAAAGGACGGGGGCTGGAAACACCATATATTTT,CASSQRTGAGNTIYF,TRBV4-1,-,TRBJ1-3,-,15
TGTGCCAGCAACTTCGCGGGGGGAGGTCAGCCCCAGCATTTT,CASNFAGGGQPQHF,TRBV28,-,TRBJ1-5,-,14
TGTGCCAGCAGCTGGACGACAGGTCCCGGGACTGAAGCTTTCTTT,CASSWTTGPGTEAFF,TRBV11-2,-,TRBJ1-1,-,15
TGTGCCAGCAGCGTAGGACAGGGGGGGTCCTACGAGCAGTACTTC,CASSVGQGGSYEQYF,TRBV7-9,TRBD1,TRBJ2-7,-,15
TGTGCCAGCTATACTCCGGCAATGAGCTACGAGCAGTACTTC,CASYTPAMSYEQYF,TRBV6-5,-,TRBJ2-7,-,14
TGTGCCAGCAGCGTACAGGGGAATTCACCCCTCCACTTT,CASSVQGNSPLHF,TRBV9,-,TRBJ1-6,-,13
TGTGCCAGCAGCGTAGGAGGTAGGGACACAGATACGCAGTATTTT,CASSVGGRDTDTQYF,TRBV9,-,TRBJ2-3,-,15
TGTGCCAGCAGCCCCGGGACTAGCGACATTGAGCAGTTCTTC,CASSPGTSDIEQFF,TRBV5-4,TRBD2,TRBJ2-1,-,14
TGTGCCACCAGCAGAGATTTCGGTGTAGCGGGGGGGTTTCAGTACTTC,CATSRDFGVAGGFQYF,TRBV15,TRBD2,TRBJ2-4,once,16
TGTGCCAGCAGCCCGAGACAGGGGGCAGACGGGGAGCTGTTTTTT,CASSPRQGADGELFF,TRBV5-4,TRBD1,TRBJ2-2,-,15
TGTGCCAGCAGCCAAGAGCCAGCGGGGGGGCCCAATGAGCAGTTCTTC,CASSQEPAGGPNEQFF,TRBV4-2,TRBD2,TRBJ2-1,-,16
TGTGCCAGCAGTTCATCAGGGACAGGACAGCCCCAGCATTTT,CASSSSGTGQPQHF,TRBV28,TRBD1,TRBJ1-5,once,14
TGTGCCAGCAGCTTTGCGGGGGGTGAGCAGTTCTTC,CASSFAGGEQFF,TRBV7-9,TRBD2,TRBJ2-1,-,12
TGTGCCAGCAGTATTGGCGTGAGGGAGACCCAGTACTTC,CASSIGVRETQYF,TRBV27,-,TRBJ2-5,-,13
TGTGCCAGCAGTTTACCTAGGGGATCGAATTCACCCCTCCACTTT,CASSLPRGSNSPLHF,TRBV27,-,TRBJ1-6,-,15
TGTGCCAGCTCACCGGGACCGGACGGTAGCAATCAGCCCCAGCATTTT,CASSPGPDGSNQPQHF,TRBV18,-,TRBJ1-5,-,16
TGTGCCAGCAGCTTAAGGGGGACCGCTGAACCCGGCTACACCTTC,CASSLRGTAEPGYTF,TRBV7-3,-,TRBJ1-2,-,15
TGCGCCAGCAGCCAGGGACTCACCGGGGAGCTGTTTTTT,CASSQGLTGELFF,TRBV4-1,-,TRBJ2-2,-,13
TGTGCCAGCAAGGGACAGGTTAGCACAGATACGCAGTATTTT,CASKGQVSTDTQYF,TRBV6-1,TRBD1,TRBJ2-3,-,14
TGTGCCAGCAGCTTAATGGGACAGGGCCCTAACTATGGCTACACCTTC,CASSLMGQGPNYGYTF,TRBV5-4,TRBD1,TRBJ1-2,-,16
TGTGCCAGCAGCCGAGGGACAGGCGGGAACTATGGCTACACCTTC,CASSRGTGGNYGYTF,TRBV27,TRBD1,TRBJ1-2,-,15
TGTGCCAGCAGCTTAAGCGGAGGGGATGAAAAACTGTTTTTT,CASSLSGGDEKLFF,TRBV7-2,-,TRBJ1-4,-,14
TGCGCCAGCAGCCAAGATTCCTCGAGCTATGGCTACACCTTC,CASSQDSSSYGYTF,TRBV4-3,-,TRBJ1-2,-,14
TGTGCCAGCAGTAACAGGGAAGGTGCCTACGAGCAGTACTTC,CASSNREGAYEQYF,TRBV28,-,TRBJ2-7,once,14
TGTGCCAGCAGTTTTCGCCCGATTTACGAGCAGTACTTC,CASSFRPIYEQYF,TRBV27,-,TRBJ2-7,-,13
TGTGCCAGCAGCTTGGTGACAGCTAACTATGGCTACACCTTC,CASSLVTANYGYTF,TRBV7-9,-,TRBJ1-2,-,14
TGCGCCAGCAGCTCCGAGGGAGGGCAAAGTAATGAAAAACTGTTTTTT,CASSSEGGQSNEKLFF,TRBV5-1,-,TRBJ1-4,-,16
TGTGCCAGCAGCTTAGGGGATTATAGCAATCAGCCCCAGCATTTT,CASSLGDYSNQPQHF,TRBV7-9,-,TRBJ1-5,-,15
TGTGCCAGCAGCTTATACCAGGCCCGAGATAACACTGAAGCTTTCTTT,CASSLYQARDNTEAFF,TRBV7-3,-,TRBJ1-1,-,16
TGTGCCAGCAGCTTAAAACCCAGCTACGAGCAGTACTTC,CASSLKPSYEQYF,TRBV11-2,-,TRBJ2-7,-,13
TGTGCCAGCAGTACCCCCGCAGGGCTAACCTACGAGCAGTACTTC,CASSTPAGLTYEQYF,TRBV6-5,-,TRBJ2-7,-,15
TGTGCCAGCAGCGAGTTAATCCAGTCTGAAGCTTTCTTT,CASSELIQSEAFF,TRBV14,-,TRBJ1-1,-,13
TGTGCCAGCTCATCACCGGGACAGGGGGCCAACACTGAAGCTTTCTTT,CASSSPGQGANTEAFF,TRBV18,TRBD1,TRBJ1-1,-,16
TGTGCCAGCAGCCCGGGACGGGGGGGCACTGAAGCTTTCTTT,CASSPGRGGTEAFF,TRBV7-2,-,TRBJ1-1,-,14
TGCAGTGCGCGGAGGACCGGCTACACCTTC,CSARRTGYTF,TRBV20-1,-,TRBJ1-2,-,10
TGTGCCAGCAGCCTTCAAGGGGCCGGTCCCTACGAGCAGTACTTC,CASSLQGAGPYEQYF,TRBV7-6,-,TRBJ2-7,-,15
TGCGCCAGCAGCTTGCCTAGCGAGACCCAGTACTTC,CASSLPSETQYF,TRBV5-1,-,TRBJ2-5,-,12